The 31 T cell receptor beta chains given below trace back to one sample, sequenced in a study of spatial heterogeneity in lung cancer. Documented time point: sample taken at primary tumor resection. Sequencing of whole RNA from tumor, nontumor lung or frozen PBMC involved no sorting. TCRdb redid the calling of the 5' RACE reads with MiXCR, one entry per CDR3 protein. The repertoire holds tens of thousands of distinct CDR3 sequences, with 4% to 6% as singletons. Material: PBMCs, obtained at surgery. The receptors here all came from a female donor with early-stage non-small cell lung cancer.

This clonotype showed up many times. This sequence joins TRBV27 and TRBJ2-5, with 8 nucleotides matching TRBD2. The CDR3 spans 15 residues. Germline trimming cut 5 bases from V and 5 bases from J; bases unmatched to any gene: 10. The germline V gene encodes CDR1 MNHEY and CDR2 SMNVEV (reference sequence). The CDR3 sequence is CASSLFSGGPETQYF. In nucleotides, the CDR3 is TGTGCCAGCAGTCTCTTTTCGGGAGGGCCGGAGACCCAGTACTTC.

The chain uses TRBV5-6 and TRBJ1-2, with TRBD1 as a possible D gene (5 bases). The germline CDR1 and CDR2 sequences are SGHDT and YYEEEE. V gave up 2 bases and J gave up 5 bases, with 13 bases separating them. The length of the CDR3 is 14 residues. Written as DNA, the CDR3 is TGTGCCAGCAGCTTAGGGGACGGGGATTATGGCTACACCTTC. It codes for CASSLGDGDYGYTF.

This clonotype showed up just a few times. V usage is TRBV12-5 and J usage is TRBJ2-1; 10 nucleotides line up with TRBD1. The V and J ends lost 7 bases and 2 bases, in that order; junction bases with no gene match: 17. Germline CDR1 LGHNT, CDR2 FRNRAP. The CDR3 sequence is 19 residues long. The CDR3 loop is CASAILRQGAPRAYNEQFF. The CDR3 nucleotides read TGTGCTAGTGCAATCCTGAGACAGGGGGCTCCACGAGCCTACAATGAGCAGTTCTTC.

This clonotype was seen many times. The CDR3 region has the DNA TGTGCCAGCAGCTTAGAGGAGAAGGGGCCCAGCTCCTACAATGAGCAGTTCTTC. Its protein is CASSLEEKGPSSYNEQFF. The gene calls are TRBV7-8 and TRBJ2-1; D may be TRBD1 (5 bases). Germline loops: CDR1 SGHVS, CDR2 FQNEAQ. The CDR3 contains 18 residues. Trimming removed 1 base at V and 0 bases at J, with 16 bases between.

At least ten counts were recorded for this clonotype. The V call is TRBV6-1, the J call TRBJ1-5; D remains ambiguous. This CDR3 is 12 amino acids long. CDR1 and CDR2 from the germline V gene are MNHNS and SASEGT. Trimming removed 8 bases at V and 7 bases at J, with 12 bases between. CDR3 in DNA: TGTGCCAGCTCTCGGGTTCTCCAGCCCCAGCATTTT. Protein: CASSRVLQPQHF.

This clonotype was seen at least ten times. V gene TRBV7-3 combines with J gene TRBJ1-1; D gene uncertain. Germline values: CDR1 SGHTA, CDR2 FQGTGA. The CDR3 has 12 residues. V was pared by 5 bases and J by 7 bases, with 11 bases between. This CDR3 reads CASSAVGREAFF. As DNA, the CDR3 is TGTGCCAGCAGCGCGGTCGGCCGTGAAGCTTTCTTT.

Judged by abundance, this clonotype is large. The chain has TRBV20-1 and TRBJ2-2; 13 nucleotides match TRBD2. The J segment lost 6 bases and the V segment lost 2 bases, leaving 6 bases of the junction unmatched. The CDR3 runs to 16 residues. Germline V gene data show CDR1 as DFQATT and CDR2 as SNEGSKA (reference sequence). This chain's CDR3 is CSARQTSGRAPGELFF. The CDR3 nucleotides are TGCAGTGCTAGACAAACTAGCGGGAGGGCCCCCGGGGAGCTGTTTTTT.

DNA of the CDR3: TGCAGTGCGAGGGCTATGGAGCAGTTCTTC. Its translation is CSARAMEQFF. This chain uses TRBV20-1 with TRBJ2-1, with D perhaps matching TRBD2 (5 bases). This CDR3 spans 10 amino acids. The V gene lost 6 bases and the J gene lost 10 bases, with 10 bases spanning the gap. The V gene's germline CDR1 is DFQATT and CDR2 SNEGSKA (reference sequence).

This clonotype was detected many times. V is TRBV5-1 and J is TRBJ1-2; D not resolved. The length of the CDR3 is 15 residues. The ends were cut back, 1 base at V and 2 bases at J, with 12 bases in the middle. The germline CDR1 and CDR2 sequences are SGHRS and YFSETQ. The CDR3 coding sequence is TGCGCCAGCAGCTTGTCACTGGGAAGGAACTATGGCTACACCTTC. Translation gives CASSLSLGRNYGYTF. Complete variable domain (other parts from reference TRBV5-1 and TRBJ1-2): KAGVTQTPRYLIKTRGQQVTLSCSPISGHRSVSWYQQTPGQGLQFLFEYFSETQRNKGNFPGRFSGRQFSNSRSEMNVSTLELGDSALYLCASSLSLGRNYGYTFGSGTRLTVV.

As regards this clonotype: One base away lies a much larger clone, so this may be a sequencing read error. As the CDR3 is not closed by the conserved phenylalanine or tryptophan, this likely results from a read error. This chain uses TRBV19 with TRBJ1-5; the D is unclear. CDR1 LNHDA and CDR2 SQIVND come from the germline V gene (reference sequence). CDR3 length: 16 amino acids. V lost 3 bases to trimming and J lost 2 bases, with 14 bases between them. CDR3 residues: CASSMLIGAGNQPQHL. CDR3 DNA sequence: TGTGCCAGTAGTATGTTAATTGGAGCCGGCAATCAGCCCCAGCATCTT.

The rearrangement links TRBV6-5 to TRBJ2-7, with TRBD1 matching 10 bases. The germline CDR1 and CDR2 sequences are MNHEY and SVGAGI. The CDR3 runs to 15 residues. Unmatched junction bases numbered 7, after V lost 5 bases and J lost 3 bases. CDR3 nucleotides: TGTGCCAGCAGTGTTGGCGGACAGGGGGGCTACGAGCAGTACTTC. As protein: CASSVGGQGGYEQYF.

This clonotype was observed at least ten times. The CDR3 protein is CASSEPPGRGARAYEQYF. Written as DNA, the CDR3 is TGCGCCAGCAGTGAGCCGCCGGGGAGGGGGGCCCGAGCCTACGAGCAGTACTTC. This chain uses TRBV10-1 with TRBJ2-7, with a weak D call TRBD2 (7 bases). This CDR3 is built from 18 residues. Germline lookup yields CDR1 WNHNN and CDR2 SYGVQD (reference sequence). The V end lost 2 bases, the J end lost 2 bases, and 22 bases lay between the germline ends.

In this sample, this clonotype turned up a few times. The gene calls are TRBV5-1 and TRBJ2-1, with 8 positions matching TRBD1. The CDR3 loop spans 16 amino acids. The trim removed 4 bases at V and 3 bases at J, leaving 9 bases unmatched. Germline V CDR1 and CDR2: SGHRS, YFSETQ. DNA of the CDR3: TGCGCCAGCAGCCCGCAGACAGGGGTCAGCTACAATGAGCAGTTCTTC. Translated: CASSPQTGVSYNEQFF.

This clonotype was observed at least ten times. This chain connects TRBV9 to TRBJ1-6; D uncertain. The germline gives CDR1 SGDLS, CDR2 YYNGEE. This CDR3 comprises 13 residues. V lost 0 bases to trimming and J lost 6 bases, with 4 bases between them. DNA for the CDR3: TGTGCCAGCAGCGTAGCGGTTAATTCACCCCTCCACTTT. Translated, it gives CASSVAVNSPLHF.

This clonotype was seen repeatedly, ten times or more. This rearrangement joins TRBV5-8 to TRBJ1-1; D may be TRBD1 (5 bases). V shed 5 bases and J shed 5 bases, with 13 bases lying between them. Germline assignment: CDR1 SGHTS and CDR2 YDEGEE. The length of the CDR3 is 13 residues. In nucleotides, the CDR3 is TGTGCCAGCAGTGAAAGGGGCCGGACTGAAGCTTTCTTT. Translating it yields CASSERGRTEAFF.

This clonotype was observed many times. This chain joins TRBV11-2 and TRBJ2-1; no clear D gene. Germline V lookup: CDR1 SGHAT, CDR2 FQNNGV. The length of the CDR3 is 13 residues. The V end lost 4 bases, the J end lost 9 bases, and 13 bases lay between the germline ends. For the CDR3, the DNA is TGTGCCAGCAGCTCGGACCCCTACGGTGAGCAGTTCTTC. It specifies CASSSDPYGEQFF.

In its sample, this clonotype was seen many times. V gene TRBV28 combines with J gene TRBJ2-5; 11 bases match TRBD2. The trim removed 6 bases at V and 4 bases at J, leaving 7 bases unmatched. CDR1 and CDR2 (germline): MDHEN, SYDVKM. The CDR3 loop spans 15 amino acids. DNA for the CDR3: TGTGCCAGCAGCCCGCCCGGACTAGCGGGAGAGACCCAGTACTTC. This encodes CASSPPGLAGETQYF.

The chain recombines TRBV7-2 with TRBJ1-3; 7 positions match TRBD1. Germline lookup yields CDR1 SGHTA and CDR2 FQGNSA. J lost 2 bases, V lost 5 bases, and 15 bases had no gene match. The CDR3 covers 18 residues. The CDR3 bases are TGTGCCAGCAGCCCCAGAATCCGGGACAGTGTTCCTGGAAACACCATATATTTT. Amino acids: CASSPRIRDSVPGNTIYF.

About this clonotype itself: Compared with germline, one end of the junction differs, possibly owing to a read error. This chain joins TRBV6-5 and TRBJ2-1; 13 bases map to TRBD2. Per the germline V gene, CDR1 is MNHEY and CDR2 is SVGAGI. The CDR3 is 13 residues long. CDR3 nucleotides: TGTGCCAGCAGTTACTCGGGACTAGCGGGGAAGCTCTTC. Translation gives CASSYSGLAGKLF.

At least ten counts were recorded for this clonotype. The J gene is TRBJ2-7, the V gene TRBV29-1, with a tentative D call TRBD1 (6 bases). With 5 bases removed from V and 2 bases from J, the gap between germline ends came to 13 bases. This CDR3 is 13 amino acids long. From germline, CDR1 is SQVTM and CDR2 ANQGSEA. The CDR3: CSVYVQGAYEQYF. CDR3 coding DNA: TGCAGCGTTTACGTACAGGGTGCCTACGAGCAGTACTTC.

This clonotype was counted many times. CDR3 protein: CASSVDTNIGNTEAFF. Written as DNA, the CDR3 is TGTGCCAGCAGTGTGGACACAAATATAGGGAACACTGAAGCTTTCTTT. V and J are TRBV2 and TRBJ1-1, with D possibly being TRBD1 (5 bases). Trimming took off 4 bases at V and 1 base at J, with 16 bases between the two ends. This CDR3 has 16 residues. Germline lookup yields CDR1 SNHLY and CDR2 FYNNEI.

At least ten counts were recorded for this clonotype. The V gene is TRBV28, the J gene TRBJ2-6; D possibly corresponds to TRBD2 (5 bases). Germline V gives CDR1 MDHEN, CDR2 SYDVKM. The V gene lost 7 bases and the J gene lost 0 bases, with 16 bases spanning the gap. This CDR3 is built from 17 residues. The DNA of the CDR3 is TGTGCCAGCAAAGCCGCTGGACTTCTCTCTGGGGCCAACGTCCTGACTTTC. This codes for CASKAAGLLSGANVLTF.

This clonotype was found many times. V is TRBV3-1 and J is TRBJ2-3, with D possibly matching TRBD2 (6 bases). Germline lookup yields CDR1 LGHDT and CDR2 YNNKEL (reference sequence). CDR3 length equals 16 residues. V was clipped by 1 base and J by 0 bases, with 11 bases between them. CDR3 sequence reads: CASSQGFAGSTDTQYF. CDR3 coding DNA: TGTGCCAGCAGCCAAGGCTTCGCGGGGAGCACAGATACGCAGTATTTT.

This clonotype was observed at least ten times. At one boundary the junction diverges from the germline segment, which might be a read error. V is TRBV7-7 and J is TRBJ2-1; the D is unclear. Germline lookup yields CDR1 SSHAT and CDR2 FNYEAQ (reference sequence). The CDR3 extends over 13 amino acids. For the CDR3, the DNA is TGTGCTAGCAGCTCTTCCACCAGAGGTGAGCAGTTCTTC. It yields the protein CASSSSTRGEQFF. The full variable domain, completed using reference TRBV7-7 and TRBJ2-1, is GAGVSQSPRYKVTKRGQDVTLRCDPISSHATLYWYQQALGQGPEFLTYFNYEAQPDKSGLPSDRFSAERPEGSISTLTIQRTEQRDSAMYRCASSSSTRGEQFFGPGTRLTVL.

This clonotype was seen at least ten times. V and J are TRBV7-2 and TRBJ2-1; D gene uncertain. CDR3 length: 14 residues. Germline lookup yields CDR1 SGHTA and CDR2 FQGNSA. The ends were cut back, 4 bases at V and 0 bases at J, with 7 bases in the middle. The CDR3 region has the DNA TGTGCCAGCAGCTCGGAATTCTCCTACAATGAGCAGTTCTTC. Its translation: CASSSEFSYNEQFF.

This clonotype appeared many times. CDR3 in amino acids: CASSRHGQGRAETQYF. DNA of the CDR3: TGTGCCAGCAGCCGTCACGGACAGGGCCGTGCGGAGACCCAGTACTTC. The genes are TRBV21-1 and TRBJ2-5; the table's D call of TRBD1 was not tested on the DNA. TRBV21-1 is described as a pseudogene. The CDR3 loop spans 16 amino acids.

Many counts were recorded for this clonotype. The chain couples TRBV25-1 to TRBJ1-2; unclear D gene. The germline V gene has CDR1 MGHDK and CDR2 SYGVNS. Trimming removed 5 bases at V and 8 bases at J, with 9 bases between. The CDR3 length is 11 residues. CDR3: CASSRGSGYTF. Written as DNA, the CDR3 is TGTGCCAGCAGTCGAGGGTCGGGCTACACCTTC.

A note on this clonotype: This may stem from a read error, because a much larger clone lies one nucleotide away. The V call is TRBV20-1, the J call TRBJ2-3; TRBD2 agrees at 9 bases. Looked up from germline, CDR1 is DFQATT and CDR2 is SNEGSKA (reference sequence). The CDR3 runs 15 residues. CDR3 sequence (DNA): TGCGGTGCTAGATTCCCGGGACTAGCACCAGATACGCAGTATTTT. It codes for CGARFPGLAPDTQYF.

This clonotype has at least ten counts. CDR3: CASSYWRAEETQYF. In nucleotides, the CDR3 is TGTGCCAGCAGTTATTGGCGCGCGGAAGAGACCCAGTACTTC. This chain joins TRBV6-2 or TRBV6-3 and TRBJ2-5, with unresolved D. Germline V gene lookup returns CDR1 MNHEY and CDR2 SVGEGT. The CDR3 has 14 residues. The V gene lost 3 bases and the J gene lost 3 bases, with 11 bases spanning the gap.

This clonotype was counted at least ten times. J is TRBJ2-3 and V is TRBV20-1; TRBD2 aligns across 14 bases. Germline lookup yields CDR1 DFQATT and CDR2 SNEGSKA (reference sequence). The CDR3 spans 17 residues. With 6 bases clipped from V and 5 bases from J, the junction kept 13 bases outside the gene matches. CDR3 residues: CSADRGGLAGVVDTQYF. DNA for the CDR3: TGCAGTGCGGATAGGGGGGGACTAGCGGGAGTTGTAGATACGCAGTATTTT.

This clonotype was found many times. This chain uses TRBV12-3 or TRBV12-4 with TRBJ1-4; 7 bases align to TRBD1. J lost 3 bases, V lost 5 bases, and 3 bases had no gene match. The CDR3 loop spans 14 amino acids. CDR3 region: CASSRTGSNEKLFF. Here the CDR3 DNA reads TGTGCCAGCAGTCGGACAGGCTCTAATGAAAAACTGTTTTTT.